This T cell receptor beta chain is from a study of OX40 agonist ivuxolimab in advanced cancers. Study-level results: CD8+ T cells were the subset that, on average, had more expanded clones than CD4+. Clonal expansion was among the lowest in partial responders at 0.1-3.0 mg/kg, especially CD8+.

The ends lost 3 bases at V and 8 bases at J; junction bases unmatched: 4. The CDR3 length is 14 residues. CDR1 is SNHLY and CDR2 is FYNNEI in the germline V gene. With respect to this clone: The antigen remains undetermined.

Clones were sequenced by immunoSEQ multiplex PCR, and TCRdb holds only the in-frame ones, with some missing. The profile shows 50,000 to 65,000 clones, 80% to 85% of them singletons. With autoimmune disease history or systemic immunosuppression, patients were excluded. Patients had blood sampled at baseline and again on cycle 4 day 1 and cycle 7 day 1. Sequenced here: CD4+ or CD8+ T cells sorted from blood, sampled in a trial of the OX40 agonist ivuxolimab. The V and J genes are TRBV2 and TRBJ1-6; 7 bases are shared with TRBD1. This receptor was taken from an adult with an advanced solid tumor such as melanoma, head and neck, liver or kidney cancer. DNA of the CDR3: TGTGCCAGCAGTGATGGAGGGGGCTATTCACCCCTCCACTTT. Translating it yields CASSDGGGYSPLHF.